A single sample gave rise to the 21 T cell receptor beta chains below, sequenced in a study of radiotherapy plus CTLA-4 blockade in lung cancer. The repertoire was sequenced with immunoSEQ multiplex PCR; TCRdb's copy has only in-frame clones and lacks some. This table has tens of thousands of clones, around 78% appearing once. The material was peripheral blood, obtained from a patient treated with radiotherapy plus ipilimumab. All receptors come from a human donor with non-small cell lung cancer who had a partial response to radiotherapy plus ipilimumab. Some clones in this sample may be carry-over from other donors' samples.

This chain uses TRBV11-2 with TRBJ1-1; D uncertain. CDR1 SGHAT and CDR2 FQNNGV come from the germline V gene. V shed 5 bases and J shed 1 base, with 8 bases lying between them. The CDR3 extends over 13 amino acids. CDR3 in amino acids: CASSPSGNTEAFF. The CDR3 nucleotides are TGTGCCAGCAGCCCCTCGGGGAACACTGAAGCTTTCTTT.

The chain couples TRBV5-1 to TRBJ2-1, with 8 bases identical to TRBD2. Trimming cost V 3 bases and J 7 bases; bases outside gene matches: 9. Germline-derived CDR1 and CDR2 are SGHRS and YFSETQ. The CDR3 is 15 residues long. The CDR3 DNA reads TGCGCCAGCAGCTCGTTAACTAGCGGAGCTAATGAGCAGTTCTTC. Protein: CASSSLTSGANEQFF.

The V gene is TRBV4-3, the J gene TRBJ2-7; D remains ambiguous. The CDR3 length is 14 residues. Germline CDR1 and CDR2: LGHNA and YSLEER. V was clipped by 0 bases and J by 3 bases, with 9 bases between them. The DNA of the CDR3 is TGCGCCAGCAGCCAAGAGTTCCCCAGCTACGAGCAGTACTTC. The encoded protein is CASSQEFPSYEQYF.

DNA of the CDR3: TGTGCCAGCTCCATCGGAGACTTCCGCATCGAGCAGTACTTC. The encoded protein is CASSIGDFRIEQYF. The V call is TRBV11-3, the J call TRBJ2-7, with no clear D. This CDR3 is 14 amino acids long. The V end lost 8 bases, the J end lost 6 bases, and 20 bases lay between the germline ends. Per germline, CDR1 SGHNT and CDR2 YENEEA.

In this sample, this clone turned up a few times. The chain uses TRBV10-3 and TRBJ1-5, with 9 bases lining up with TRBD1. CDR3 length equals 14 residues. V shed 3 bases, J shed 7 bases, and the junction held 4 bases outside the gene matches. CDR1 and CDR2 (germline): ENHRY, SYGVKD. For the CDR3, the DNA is TGTGCCATCAGTGACACAGGGGGCGAACAGCCCCAGCATTTT. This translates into CAISDTGGEQPQHF.

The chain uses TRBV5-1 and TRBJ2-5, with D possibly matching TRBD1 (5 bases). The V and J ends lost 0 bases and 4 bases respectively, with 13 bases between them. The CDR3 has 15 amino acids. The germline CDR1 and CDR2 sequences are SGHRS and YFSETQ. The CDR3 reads CASSLEPGRGETQYF. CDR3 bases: TGCGCCAGCAGCTTGGAACCAGGAAGGGGAGAGACCCAGTACTTC. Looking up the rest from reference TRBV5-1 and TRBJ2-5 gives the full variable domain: KAGVTQTPRYLIKTRGQQVTLSCSPISGHRSVSWYQQTPGQGLQFLFEYFSETQRNKGNFPGRFSGRQFSNSRSEMNVSTLELGDSALYLCASSLEPGRGETQYFGPGTRLLVL.

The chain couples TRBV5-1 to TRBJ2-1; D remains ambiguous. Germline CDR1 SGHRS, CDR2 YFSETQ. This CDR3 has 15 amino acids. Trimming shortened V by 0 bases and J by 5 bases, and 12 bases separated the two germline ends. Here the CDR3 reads CASSLDTPPDNEQFF. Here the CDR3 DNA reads TGCGCCAGCAGCTTGGACACACCACCCGACAATGAGCAGTTCTTC.

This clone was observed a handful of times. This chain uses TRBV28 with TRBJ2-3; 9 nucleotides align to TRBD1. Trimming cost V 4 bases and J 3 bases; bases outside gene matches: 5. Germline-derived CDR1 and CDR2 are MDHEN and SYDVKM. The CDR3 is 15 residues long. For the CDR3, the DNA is TGTGCCAGCAGTTCGGCCGGGACAGGGACAGATACGCAGTATTTT. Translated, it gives CASSSAGTGTDTQYF.

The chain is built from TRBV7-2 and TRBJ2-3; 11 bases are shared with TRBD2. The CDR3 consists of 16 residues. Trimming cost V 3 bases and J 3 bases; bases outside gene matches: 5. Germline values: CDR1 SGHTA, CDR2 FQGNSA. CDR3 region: CASSFLSGRVTDTQYF. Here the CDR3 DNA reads TGTGCCAGCAGCTTCCTTAGCGGGAGGGTGACAGATACGCAGTATTTT.

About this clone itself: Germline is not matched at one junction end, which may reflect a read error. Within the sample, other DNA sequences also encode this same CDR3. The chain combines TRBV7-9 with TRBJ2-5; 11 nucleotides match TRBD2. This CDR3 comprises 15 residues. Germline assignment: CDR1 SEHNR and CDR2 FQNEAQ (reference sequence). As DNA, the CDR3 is TGTGCTAGCAGCCGCCTAGCGGGAGGAGGGGAGACCCAGTACTTC. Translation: CASSRLAGGGETQYF. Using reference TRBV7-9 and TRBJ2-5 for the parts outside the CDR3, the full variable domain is DTGVSQNPRHKITKRGQNVTFRCDPISEHNRLYWYRQTLGQGPEFLTYFQNEAQLEKSRLLSDRFSAERPKGSFSTLEIQRTEQGDSAMYLCASSRLAGGGETQYFGPGTRLLVL.

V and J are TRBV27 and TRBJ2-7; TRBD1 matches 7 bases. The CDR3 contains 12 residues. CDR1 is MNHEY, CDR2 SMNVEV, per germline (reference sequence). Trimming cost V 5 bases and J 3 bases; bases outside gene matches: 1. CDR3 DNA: TGTGCCAGCAGTCCAGGGGGCTACGAGCAGTACTTC. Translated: CASSPGGYEQYF.

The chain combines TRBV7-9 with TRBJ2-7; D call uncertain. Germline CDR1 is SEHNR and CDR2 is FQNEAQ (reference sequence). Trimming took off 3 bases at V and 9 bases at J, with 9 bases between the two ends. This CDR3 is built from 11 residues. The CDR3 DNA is TGTGCCAGCAGCTTCCAGATTTGGCAGTACTTC. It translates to CASSFQIWQYF. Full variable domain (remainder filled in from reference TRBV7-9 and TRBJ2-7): DTGVSQNPRHKITKRGQNVTFRCDPISEHNRLYWYRQTLGQGPEFLTYFQNEAQLEKSRLLSDRFSAERPKGSFSTLEIQRTEQGDSAMYLCASSFQIWQYFGPGTRLTVT.

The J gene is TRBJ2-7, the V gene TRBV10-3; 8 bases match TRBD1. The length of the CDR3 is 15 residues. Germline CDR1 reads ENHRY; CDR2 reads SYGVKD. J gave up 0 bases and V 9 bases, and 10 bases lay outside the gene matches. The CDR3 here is CAMSTGTGSSYEQYF. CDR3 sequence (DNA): TGTGCCATGAGTACCGGGACAGGTTCCTCCTACGAGCAGTACTTC.

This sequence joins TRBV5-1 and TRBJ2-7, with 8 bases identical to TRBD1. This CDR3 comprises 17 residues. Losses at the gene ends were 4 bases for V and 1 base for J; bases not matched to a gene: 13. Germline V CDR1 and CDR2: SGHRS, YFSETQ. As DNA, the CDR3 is TGCGCCAGCAGCCTAAGGTCCTCGGACAGGGTATCCTACGAGCAGTACTTC. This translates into CASSLRSSDRVSYEQYF.

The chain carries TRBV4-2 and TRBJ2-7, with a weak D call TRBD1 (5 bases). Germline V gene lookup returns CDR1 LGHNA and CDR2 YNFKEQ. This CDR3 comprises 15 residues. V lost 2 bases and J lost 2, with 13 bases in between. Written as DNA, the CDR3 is TGTGCCAGCAGCCAACGGAAAGGGGCCCCCTACGAGCAGTACTTC. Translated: CASSQRKGAPYEQYF.

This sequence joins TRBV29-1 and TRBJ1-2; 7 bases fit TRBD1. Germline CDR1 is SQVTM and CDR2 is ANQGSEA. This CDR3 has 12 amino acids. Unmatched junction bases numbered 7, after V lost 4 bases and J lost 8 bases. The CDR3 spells CSVVEQGDGYTF. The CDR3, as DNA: TGCAGCGTTGTTGAGCAGGGGGACGGCTACACCTTC. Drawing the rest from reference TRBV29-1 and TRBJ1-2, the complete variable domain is SAVISQKPSRDICQRGTSLTIQCQVDSQVTMMFWYRQQPGQSLTLIATANQGSEATYESGFVIDKFPISRPNLTFSTLTVSNMSPEDSSIYLCSVVEQGDGYTFGSGTRLTVV.

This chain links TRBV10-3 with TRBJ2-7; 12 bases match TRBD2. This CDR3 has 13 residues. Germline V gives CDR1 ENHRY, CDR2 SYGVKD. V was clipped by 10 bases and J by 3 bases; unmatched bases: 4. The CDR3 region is CATRLAGVYEQYF. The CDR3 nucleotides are TGTGCCACCCGACTAGCGGGAGTCTACGAGCAGTACTTC.

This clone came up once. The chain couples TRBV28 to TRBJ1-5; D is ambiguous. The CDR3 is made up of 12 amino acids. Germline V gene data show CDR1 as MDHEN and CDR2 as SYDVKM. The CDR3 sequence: CFSSEGNQPQHF. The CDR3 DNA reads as TGTTTTTCGTCGGAGGGCAATCAGCCCCAGCATTTT.

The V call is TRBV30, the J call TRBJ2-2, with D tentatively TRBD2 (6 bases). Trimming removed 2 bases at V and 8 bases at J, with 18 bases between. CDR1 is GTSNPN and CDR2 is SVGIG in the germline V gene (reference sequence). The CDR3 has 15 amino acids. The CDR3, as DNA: TGTGCCTGGAGTCAGATGGCGGGAAGAGCGGGGGAGCTGTTTTTT. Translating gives CAWSQMAGRAGELFF.

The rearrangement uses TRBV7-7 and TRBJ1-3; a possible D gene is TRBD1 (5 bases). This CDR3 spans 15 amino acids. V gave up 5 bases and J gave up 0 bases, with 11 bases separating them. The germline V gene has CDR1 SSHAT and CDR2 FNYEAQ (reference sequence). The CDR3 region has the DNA TGTGCCAGCAGCGCCGACAGAAGCTCTGGAAACACCATATATTTT. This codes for CASSADRSSGNTIYF. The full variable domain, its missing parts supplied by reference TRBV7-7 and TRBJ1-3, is GAGVSQSPRYKVTKRGQDVTLRCDPISSHATLYWYQQALGQGPEFLTYFNYEAQPDKSGLPSDRFSAERPEGSISTLTIQRTEQRDSAMYRCASSADRSSGNTIYFGEGSWLTVV.

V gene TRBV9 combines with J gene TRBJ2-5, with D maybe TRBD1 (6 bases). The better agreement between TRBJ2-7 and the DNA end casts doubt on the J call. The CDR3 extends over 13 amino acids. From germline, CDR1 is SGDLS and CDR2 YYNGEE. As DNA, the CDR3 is TGTGCCAGCAGCGCTCGGACAGACTACGAGCAGTACTTC. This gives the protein CASSARTDYEQYF.